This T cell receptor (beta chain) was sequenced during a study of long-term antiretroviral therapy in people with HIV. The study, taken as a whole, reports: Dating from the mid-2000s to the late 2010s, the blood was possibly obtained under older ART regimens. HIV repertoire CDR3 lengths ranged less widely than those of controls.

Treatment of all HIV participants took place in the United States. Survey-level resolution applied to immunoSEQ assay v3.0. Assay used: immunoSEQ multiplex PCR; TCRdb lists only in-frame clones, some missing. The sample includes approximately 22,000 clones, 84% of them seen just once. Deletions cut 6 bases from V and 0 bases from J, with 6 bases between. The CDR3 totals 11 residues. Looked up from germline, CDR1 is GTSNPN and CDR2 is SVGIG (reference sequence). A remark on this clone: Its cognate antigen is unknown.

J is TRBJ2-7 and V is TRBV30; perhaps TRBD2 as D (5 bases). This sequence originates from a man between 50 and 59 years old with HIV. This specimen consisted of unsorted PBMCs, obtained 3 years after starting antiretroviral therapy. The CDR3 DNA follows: TGTGCCTGCGGGGACTCCTACGAGCAGTACTTC. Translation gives CACGDSYEQYF.